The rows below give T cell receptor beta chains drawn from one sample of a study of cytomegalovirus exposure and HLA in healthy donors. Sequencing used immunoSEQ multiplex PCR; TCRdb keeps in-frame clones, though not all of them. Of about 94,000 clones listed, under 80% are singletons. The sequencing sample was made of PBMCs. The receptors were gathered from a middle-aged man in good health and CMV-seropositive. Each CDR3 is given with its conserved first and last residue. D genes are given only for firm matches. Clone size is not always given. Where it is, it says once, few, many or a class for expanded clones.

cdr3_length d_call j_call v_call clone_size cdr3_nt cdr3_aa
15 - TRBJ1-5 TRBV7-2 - TGTGCCAGCAGCTTTTACAGGGATAGCAATCAGCCCCAGCATTTT CASSFYRDSNQPQHF
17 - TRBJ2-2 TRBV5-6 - TGTGCCAGCAGCTTGATTGGGTGGGGAGTCCGCACCGGGGAGCTGTTTTTT CASSLIGWGVRTGELFF
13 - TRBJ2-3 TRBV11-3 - TGTGCCAGCAGCTTAGACTCGACAGATACGCAGTATTTT CASSLDSTDTQYF
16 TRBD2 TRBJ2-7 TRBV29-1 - TGCAGCGTTGTTGGAGGAACTAGCGGGAGGAACTACGAGCAGTACTTC CSVVGGTSGRNYEQYF
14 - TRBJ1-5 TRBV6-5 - TGTGCCAGCACCTCCGAGCGTCACAATCAGCCCCAGCATTTT CASTSERHNQPQHF
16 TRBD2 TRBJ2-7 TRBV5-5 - TGTGCCAGCAGCTCCGCCGAGTGGCGGGAGGACTACGAGCAGTACTTC CASSSAEWREDYEQYF
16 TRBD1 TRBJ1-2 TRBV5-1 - TGCGCCAGCAGCTTCGAACAGGGGGCCGGTAACTATGGCTACACCTTC CASSFEQGAGNYGYTF
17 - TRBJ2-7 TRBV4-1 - TGCGCCAGCAGCCAAGATATGATCGGGGTTGTGTCCTACGAGCAGTACTTC CASSQDMIGVVSYEQYF
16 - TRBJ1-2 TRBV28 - TGTGCCAGCAGTTTATTGAGAGAAGGGGCTAACTATGGCTACACCTTC CASSLLREGANYGYTF
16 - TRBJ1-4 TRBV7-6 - TGTGCCAGCAGCTTAGAGGCCGGGGATAGTGGTGAAAAACTGTTTTTT CASSLEAGDSGEKLFF
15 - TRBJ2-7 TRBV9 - TGTGCCAGCAGCGTGGGCCAGGGGACCACCTACGAGCAGTACTTC CASSVGQGTTYEQYF
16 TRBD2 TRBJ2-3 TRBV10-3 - TGTGCCATCAGTGAGAAGGCGGGGGGGAGTACAGATACGCAGTATTTT CAISEKAGGSTDTQYF
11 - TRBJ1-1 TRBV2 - TGTGCCAGCCAGTTGAACACTGAAGCTTTCTTT CASQLNTEAFF
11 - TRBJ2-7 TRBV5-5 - TGTGCCAGTACCCCAGGGCGCGAGCAGTACTTC CASTPGREQYF
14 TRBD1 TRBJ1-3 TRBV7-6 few TGTGCCAGCAGTAAGAGGGGGCCTGGAAACACCATATATTTT CASSKRGPGNTIYF
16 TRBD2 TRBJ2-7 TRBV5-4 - TGTGCCAGCAGCTTGGCAGGCGCTAGCGGGCCCTACGAGCAGTACTTC CASSLAGASGPYEQYF
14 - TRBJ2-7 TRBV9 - TGTGCCAGCAGCGTAGCTCCACAGACCTACGAGCAGTACTTC CASSVAPQTYEQYF
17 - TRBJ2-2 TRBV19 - TGTGCCAGTAGTATAGATACTTGGACAGTAAACACCGGGGAGCTGTTTTTT CASSIDTWTVNTGELFF
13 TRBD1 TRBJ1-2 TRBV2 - TGTGCCAGCAGTCAGGGACAGAACTATGGCTACACCTTC CASSQGQNYGYTF
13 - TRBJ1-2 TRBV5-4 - TGTGCCAGCAGCTTCGGGGTCGGGTATGGCTACACCTTC CASSFGVGYGYTF
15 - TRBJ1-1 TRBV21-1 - TGTGCCAGCAAGGGACAGGGTCGAGTCAAAGAGGAAGCTTTCTTT CASKGQGRVKEEAFF
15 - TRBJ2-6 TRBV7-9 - TGTGCCAGCGCCAGGTTAAGCTCTGGGGCCAACGTCCTGACTTTC CASARLSSGANVLTF
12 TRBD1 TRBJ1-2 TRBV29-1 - TGCAGCGTCCACGACAGGGAGGATGGCTACACCTTC CSVHDREDGYTF
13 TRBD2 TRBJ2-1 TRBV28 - TGTGCCAGCAGTTCTGGGACTATGAACGAGCAGTTCTTC CASSSGTMNEQFF
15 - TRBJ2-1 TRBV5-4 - TGTGCCAGCAGCCGTATAACCGTACAGGGAAGTCGGCAGTTCTTC CASSRITVQGSRQFF
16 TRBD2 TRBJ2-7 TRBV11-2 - TGTGCCAGCAGCTTACGAGGGAGGGGATTGGGTTACGAGCAGTACTTC CASSLRGRGLGYEQYF
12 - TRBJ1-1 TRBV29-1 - TGCAGCGTTGTCACCGGGAACACTGAAGCTTTCTTT CSVVTGNTEAFF
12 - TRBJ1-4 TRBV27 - TGTGCCAGCAGTTTAGAAGGGGGAAAACTGTTTTTT CASSLEGGKLFF
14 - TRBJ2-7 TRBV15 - TGTGCCACCAGCCAAGGGGGAGGGGGGTACGAGCAGTACTTC CATSQGGGGYEQYF
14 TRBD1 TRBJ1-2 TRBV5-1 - TGCGCCAGCAGCCCGACAGGGTTTGACTATGGCTACACCTTC CASSPTGFDYGYTF
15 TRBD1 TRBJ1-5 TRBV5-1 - TGCGCCAGCAGCTTGGAGGGGACAGGAAGTCAGCCCCAGCATTTT CASSLEGTGSQPQHF
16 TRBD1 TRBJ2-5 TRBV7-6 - TGTGCCAGCAGCCCTACCCCGGGACAGGAGCAAGAGACCCAGTACTTC CASSPTPGQEQETQYF
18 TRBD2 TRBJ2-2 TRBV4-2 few TGTGCCAGCAGCCCAGGGACTAGCGGGGGCGCCAGCACCGGGGAGCTGTTTTTT CASSPGTSGGASTGELFF
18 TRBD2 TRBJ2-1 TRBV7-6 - TGTGCCAGCAGCTTTAGCGCCTCCGGGACTAGCGGGATTGATGAGCAGTTCTTC CASSFSASGTSGIDEQFF
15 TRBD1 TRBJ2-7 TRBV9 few TGTGCCAGCAGCCCGCGGACAGGGCCCGAATACGAGCAGTACTTC CASSPRTGPEYEQYF
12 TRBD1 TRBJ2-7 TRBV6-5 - TGTGCCAGCAGAAGGACAGGCTACGAGCAGTACTTC CASRRTGYEQYF
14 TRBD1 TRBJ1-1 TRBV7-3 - TGTGCCAGCAGCTCGGACAGGGGGAGTACTGAAGCTTTCTTT CASSSDRGSTEAFF
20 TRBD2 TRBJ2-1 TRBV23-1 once TGCGCCAGCAGGGAAAGGATGGGACTAGCGGGGGGTTACTCCTACAATGAGCAGTTCTTC CASRERMGLAGGYSYNEQFF